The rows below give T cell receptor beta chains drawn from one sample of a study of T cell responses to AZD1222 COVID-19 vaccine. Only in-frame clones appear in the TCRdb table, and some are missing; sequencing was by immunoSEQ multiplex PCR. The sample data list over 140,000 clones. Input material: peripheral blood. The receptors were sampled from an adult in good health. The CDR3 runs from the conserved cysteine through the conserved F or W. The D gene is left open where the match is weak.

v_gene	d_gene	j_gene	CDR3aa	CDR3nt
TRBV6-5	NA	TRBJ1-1	CASIVPSLEDTEAFF	TGTGCCAGCATCGTTCCTTCGTTAGAGGACACTGAAGCTTTCTTT
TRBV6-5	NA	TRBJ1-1	CASTLGGNTEAFF	TGTGCCAGCACCCTAGGGGGGAACACTGAAGCTTTCTTT
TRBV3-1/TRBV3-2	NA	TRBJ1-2	CASSQRSPPDGYTF	TGTGCCAGCAGCCAACGGTCCCCCCCGGATGGCTACACCTTC
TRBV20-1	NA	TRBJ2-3	CSASRGTQYF	TGCAGTGCTAGTAGGGGTACGCAGTATTTT
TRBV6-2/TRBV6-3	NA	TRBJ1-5	CASSYSGRTNQPQHF	TGTGCCAGCAGTTACTCGGGACGTACCAATCAGCCCCAGCATTTT
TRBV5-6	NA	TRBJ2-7	CASSLRTRGYEQYF	TGTGCCAGCAGCTTGAGGACCAGGGGCTACGAGCAGTACTTC
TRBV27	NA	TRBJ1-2	CASSLHWPANYGYTF	TGTGCCAGCAGTCTGCATTGGCCAGCTAACTATGGCTACACCTTC
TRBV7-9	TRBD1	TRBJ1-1	CASGKAGQGTEAFF	TGTGCCAGCGGTAAAGCCGGACAGGGCACTGAAGCTTTCTTT
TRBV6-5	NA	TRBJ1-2	CASSLGGGYTF	TGTGCCAGCAGTCTCGGGGGCGGCTACACCTTC
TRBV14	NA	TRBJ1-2	CASSARSGGYTF	TGTGCCAGCAGCGCGCGGTCCGGTGGCTACACCTTC
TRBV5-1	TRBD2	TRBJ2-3	CASSSLASGGTDTQYF	TGCGCCAGCAGCTCTTTGGCTAGCGGGGGCACAGATACGCAGTATTTT
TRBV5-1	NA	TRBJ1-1	CASSLVRGASTEAFF	TGCGCCAGCAGCTTGGTTCGGGGGGCGAGCACTGAAGCTTTCTTT
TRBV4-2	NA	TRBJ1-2	CASSQGEGVYGYTF	TGTGCCAGCAGCCAAGGTGAGGGCGTCTATGGCTACACCTTC
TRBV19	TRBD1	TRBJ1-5	CASSIDRDQPQHF	TGTGCCAGTAGTATTGACAGGGACCAGCCCCAGCATTTT
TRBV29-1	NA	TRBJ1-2	CSGRGDNYGYTF	TGCAGCGGCCGGGGGGATAACTATGGCTACACCTTC
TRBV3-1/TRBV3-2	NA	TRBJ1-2	CASSQGKGPAYGYTF	TGTGCCAGCAGCCAAGGAAAGGGGCCCGCCTATGGCTACACCTTC
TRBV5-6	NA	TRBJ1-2	CASSLRGRGYTF	TGTGCCAGCAGCTTGAGAGGGCGAGGCTACACCTTC
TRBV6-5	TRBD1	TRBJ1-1	CASSSGTGVTEAFF	TGTGCCAGCAGTTCCGGGACAGGGGTTACTGAAGCTTTCTTT
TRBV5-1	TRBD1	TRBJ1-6	CASSLRLGGNNSPLHF	TGCGCCAGCAGCTTGAGGTTAGGGGGCAATAATTCACCCCTCCACTTT
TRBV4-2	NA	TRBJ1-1	CASSPFIGRQNTEAFF	TGTGCCAGCAGCCCCTTCATCGGCAGGCAGAACACTGAAGCTTTCTTT
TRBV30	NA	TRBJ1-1	CAWSVLGGWNTEAFF	TGTGCCTGGAGTGTACTTGGCGGATGGAACACTGAAGCTTTCTTT
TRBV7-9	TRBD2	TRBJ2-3	CASRRGSGASTDTQYF	TGTGCCAGCAGACGCGGGAGCGGAGCCAGCACAGATACGCAGTATTTT
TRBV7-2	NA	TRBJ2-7	CASSPQSDSYVEQYF	TGTGCCAGCAGCCCACAGTCCGACAGTTACGTTGAGCAGTACTTC
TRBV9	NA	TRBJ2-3	CASSEPRTDTQYF	TGTGCCAGCAGCGAGCCCCGCACAGATACGCAGTATTTT
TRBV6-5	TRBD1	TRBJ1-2	CASKTGASYGYTF	TGTGCCAGCAAGACAGGGGCCTCCTATGGCTACACCTTC
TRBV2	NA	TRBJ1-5	CASRAGTATYQPQHF	TGTGCCAGCAGGGCCGGGACCGCGACTTATCAGCCCCAGCATTTT
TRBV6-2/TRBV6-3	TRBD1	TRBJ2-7	CASSSDRVTYEQYF	TGTGCCAGCAGTTCCGACAGGGTTACCTACGAGCAGTACTTC
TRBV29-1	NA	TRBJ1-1	CSVEELENTEAFF	TGCAGCGTTGAAGAATTGGAGAACACTGAAGCTTTCTTT
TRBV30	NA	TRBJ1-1	CARRAGTEAFF	TGTGCCAGGAGGGCGGGCACTGAAGCTTTCTTT
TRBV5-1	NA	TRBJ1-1	CASSLEQNTEAFF	TGCGCCAGCAGCTTGGAACAGAACACTGAAGCTTTCTTT
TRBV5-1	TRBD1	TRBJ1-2	CASSSRQGNYGYTF	TGCGCCAGCAGCTCCAGACAGGGGAACTATGGCTACACCTTC
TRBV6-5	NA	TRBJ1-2	CASSYSRGGANGYTF	TGTGCCAGCAGTTACTCGAGAGGGGGAGCTAATGGCTACACCTTC
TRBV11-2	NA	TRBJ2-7	CASSPSDEQYF	TGTGCCAGCAGCCCGTCCGACGAGCAGTACTTC
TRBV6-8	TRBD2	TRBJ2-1	CASTCGLAGGPKSYNEQFF	TGTGCCAGCACCTGCGGACTAGCGGGGGGGCCAAAGTCCTACAATGAGCAGTTCTTC
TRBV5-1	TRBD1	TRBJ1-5	CASSPGQGDQPQHF	TGCGCCAGCAGCCCGGGACAGGGGGATCAGCCCCAGCATTTT
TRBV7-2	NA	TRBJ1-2	CASSPGRGGYGYTF	TGTGCCAGCAGCCCAGGGCGGGGCGGCTATGGCTACACCTTC
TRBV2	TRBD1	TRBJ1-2	CASSEDRLHGYTF	TGTGCCAGCAGTGAGGACAGGCTCCATGGCTACACCTTC
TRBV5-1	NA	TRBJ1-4	CASSPAATGEKLFF	TGCGCCAGCAGCCCTGCCGCGACAGGTGAAAAACTGTTTTTT
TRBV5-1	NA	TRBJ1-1	CASSLGDNTEAFF	TGCGCCAGCAGCTTAGGGGACAACACTGAAGCTTTCTTT
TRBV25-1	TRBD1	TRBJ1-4	CASSVGQPNEKLFF	TGTGCCAGCAGTGTGGGACAGCCAAATGAAAAACTGTTTTTT
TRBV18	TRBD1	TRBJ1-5	CASSPTGTASNQPQHF	TGTGCCAGCTCACCTACCGGGACAGCTAGCAATCAGCCCCAGCATTTT
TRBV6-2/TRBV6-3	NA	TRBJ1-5	CASSPGFYKINQPQHF	TGTGCCAGCAGCCCGGGATTTTACAAGATCAATCAGCCCCAGCATTTT
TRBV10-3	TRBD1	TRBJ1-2	CAISEPTGVGYTF	TGTGCCATCAGTGAGCCGACAGGGGTTGGCTACACCTTC
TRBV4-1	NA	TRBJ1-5	CASSQGAYSNQPQHF	TGCGCCAGCAGCCAGGGGGCGTATAGCAATCAGCCCCAGCATTTT
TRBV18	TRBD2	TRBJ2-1	CASSPPRLAGGNEQFF	TGTGCCAGCTCACCACCTCGCTTAGCGGGGGGCAATGAGCAGTTCTTC
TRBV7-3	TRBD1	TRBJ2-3	CASSGDRDRTKYF	TGTGCCAGCAGTGGGGACCGGGACAGGACGAAGTATTTT
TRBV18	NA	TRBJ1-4	CASSPPGPNEKLFF	TGTGCCAGCTCACCCCCGGGGCCGAATGAAAAACTGTTTTTT
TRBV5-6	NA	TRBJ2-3	CASSLAPDTQYF	TGTGCCAGCAGCTTGGCGCCAGATACGCAGTATTTT
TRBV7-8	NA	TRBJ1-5	CASSLEVDQPQHF	TGTGCCAGCAGCTTAGAGGTGGATCAGCCCCAGCATTTT
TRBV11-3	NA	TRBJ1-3	CASSLAGGAGGGNTIYF	TGTGCCAGCAGCTTAGCCGGTGGTGCAGGTGGTGGAAACACCATATATTTT
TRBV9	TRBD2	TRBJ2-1	CASSARGASGGAYNEQFF	TGTGCCAGCAGCGCCCGCGGAGCTAGCGGGGGGGCCTACAATGAGCAGTTCTTC
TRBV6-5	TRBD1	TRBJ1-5	CASNGHPGGPQHF	TGTGCCAGCAACGGACACCCAGGGGGTCCCCAGCATTTT
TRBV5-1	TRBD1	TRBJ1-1	CASSRDRGLGTEAFF	TGCGCCAGCAGCCGCGACAGGGGGCTGGGCACTGAAGCTTTCTTT
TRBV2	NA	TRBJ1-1	CASSSVVTEAFF	TGTGCCAGCAGTTCGGTTGTAACTGAAGCTTTCTTT
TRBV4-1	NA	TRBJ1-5	CASSQDRRPGTQHF	TGCGCCAGCAGCCAAGACAGGCGACCGGGGACCCAGCATTTT